The T cell receptor beta chain under discussion was sequenced for a study of regulatory T cells in long-lasting Graves disease. Study-level background: Disease was considered persistent Graves' disease after over 5 years of antithyroid drugs (with positive TSH receptor antibodies). Notes on the study in general: Lower TCR diversity characterized persistent Graves' patients relative to newly diagnosed patients. Repertoires from persistent disease leaned toward TRBV28, TRBJ1-2 and TRBJ2-5. Accuracy could have been hurt by small sample size.

Time point denoted: persistent/refractory GD, antithyroid drugs over 5 years with positive TRAb. Construction of the TCR library relied on RNA isolated from PBMCs. Investigators prepared the TCR beta libraries by applying iRepertoire HTBI primers and Arm-PCR of CDR3 regions. TCRdb re-derived calls from the multiplex PCR reads in MiXCR, one entry per CDR3 protein. The table includes 650,000 to 850,000 distinct CDR3 sequences, around 30% detected once. Germline CDR1 DFQATT, CDR2 SNEGSKA (reference sequence). V was pared by 3 bases and J by 6 bases, with 21 bases between. CDR3 size: 15 residues. As to this clonotype: Its antigen is not identified.

The sequence derives from a female donor with Graves disease. The sequencing here drew on peripheral blood mononuclear cells (PBMCs), taken when the disease was refractory, from a patient treated with antithyroid drugs. The rearrangement joins TRBV20-1 to TRBJ2-7; the D gene is possibly TRBD2 (7 bases). CDR3 DNA sequence: TGCAGTGCTAGTAGGGGGGAGGGCCAGTTTGGCGAGCAGTACTTC. Protein: CSASRGEGQFGEQYF.